The rows below give T cell receptor beta chains drawn from one sample of a study of blood T cell repertoires in COVID-19. TCRdb's copy holds only in-frame clones and misses some; the assay was immunoSEQ multiplex PCR. The sample yields 45,000 or so clones, about nine tenths seen once. Sequenced input: peripheral blood. The receptor source for this set is a human donor in a cohort sampled during active COVID-19. Both conserved end residues are part of each CDR3. A D gene is named only where the DNA matches it firmly. Only part of the rows carry a size: once, few, many, or a class if the clone is expanded.

NA,TRBJ2-5,TRBV6-2/TRBV6-3,TRBD2,CASSYRVGTSGGARETQYF,TGTGCCAGCAGTTACCGGGTCGGGACTAGCGGGGGGGCAAGGGAGACCCAGTACTTC
NA,TRBJ2-3,TRBV5-1,TRBD2,CASSNVGLAGGTDTQYF,TGCGCCAGCAGCAACGTCGGACTAGCGGGGGGCACAGATACGCAGTATTTT
NA,TRBJ1-2,TRBV27,NA,CASSLSSGSSPFYGYTF,TGTGCCAGCAGTTTATCAAGCGGGAGTTCTCCTTTCTATGGCTACACCTTC
NA,TRBJ2-1,TRBV7-3,TRBD2,CASSPQGLAGGNEQFF,TGTGCCAGCAGCCCGCAGGGACTAGCGGGGGGCAATGAGCAGTTCTTC
NA,TRBJ1-5,TRBV28,NA,CASSLTGPNQPQHF,TGTGCCAGCAGTTTAACAGGCCCCAATCAGCCCCAGCATTTT
NA,TRBJ1-4,TRBV7-2,TRBD1,CASSSRDRGYEKLFF,TGTGCCAGCAGCAGCCGGGACAGGGGATATGAAAAACTGTTTTTT
NA,TRBJ2-1,TRBV9,NA,CASTRGLADNEQFF,TGTGCCAGCACCCGAGGGCTAGCCGACAATGAGCAGTTCTTC
NA,TRBJ1-1,TRBV6-5,NA,CASSLQTGGEAFF,TGTGCCAGCAGTCTACAGACAGGAGGTGAAGCTTTCTTT
NA,TRBJ2-7,TRBV6-5,NA,CASSYSKGSPPYEQYF,TGTGCCAGCAGTTACTCGAAGGGGTCCCCCCCGTACGAGCAGTACTTC
NA,TRBJ1-3,TRBV19,NA,CASTSSGNTIYF,TGTGCCAGTACCTCCTCTGGAAACACCATATATTTT
medium-sized,TRBJ2-7,TRBV7-2,TRBD1,CASSIPGQVNEQYF,TGTGCCAGCAGCATACCGGGACAGGTCAACGAGCAGTACTTC
NA,TRBJ1-5,TRBV4-1,NA,CASSQDLGGWPQHF,TGCGCCAGCAGCCAAGATTTAGGCGGGTGGCCCCAGCATTTT
NA,TRBJ1-2,TRBV28,TRBD1,CASTLGQTIYGYTF,TGTGCCAGCACCTTGGGACAGACCATCTATGGCTACACCTTC
NA,TRBJ2-7,TRBV19,TRBD1,CASSIRGQGFVPREQYF,TGTGCCAGTAGTATACGGGGACAGGGGTTTGTTCCGCGGGAGCAGTACTTC
NA,TRBJ1-2,TRBV19,TRBD1,CASSIKQGPHGYTF,TGTGCCAGTAGTATCAAACAGGGGCCCCATGGCTACACCTTC
NA,TRBJ1-2,TRBV30,NA,CAWSSLGRVGYGYTF,TGTGCCTGGAGTTCCCTGGGCAGGGTAGGATATGGCTACACCTTC
NA,TRBJ2-1,TRBV6-5,TRBD2,CASSYAGGPYNEQFF,TGTGCCAGCAGTTACGCGGGGGGCCCCTACAATGAGCAGTTCTTC
once,TRBJ2-7,TRBV18,NA,CASSPRTGKGEQYF,TGTGCCAGCTCACCACGAACAGGGAAGGGCGAGCAGTACTTC
NA,TRBJ1-4,TRBV19,NA,CASSVRGMTNEKLFF,TGTGCCAGTAGTGTCCGGGGGATGACTAATGAAAAACTGTTTTTT
NA,TRBJ2-2,TRBV5-1,NA,CASSLSDTNTGELFF,TGCGCCAGCAGCTTGTCGGACACGAACACCGGGGAGCTGTTTTTT
NA,TRBJ1-5,TRBV18,NA,CASSPAGDQPQHF,TGTGCCAGCTCACCGGCGGGGGACCAGCCCCAGCATTTT
NA,TRBJ1-1,TRBV29-1,TRBD1,CSDGQITGTGNTEAFF,TGCAGCGATGGCCAGATCACCGGGACAGGGAACACTGAAGCTTTCTTT
NA,TRBJ1-3,TRBV6-5,NA,CASSRGGNTIYF,TGTGCCAGCAGTAGAGGGGGAAACACCATATATTTT
NA,TRBJ1-2,TRBV25-1,NA,CASSEGLDIRGYTF,TGTGCCAGCAGTGAGGGCCTGGACATCCGAGGCTACACCTTC
NA,TRBJ1-2,TRBV7-2,TRBD1,CASSLEQTGAYNYGYTF,TGTGCCAGCAGCTTAGAGCAGACAGGGGCCTATAACTATGGCTACACCTTC
few,TRBJ2-5,TRBV7-2,NA,CASSLWFRETQYF,TGTGCCAGCAGCTTATGGTTCCGGGAGACCCAGTACTTC
NA,TRBJ1-4,TRBV19,NA,CASSGGLDEKLFF,TGTGCCAGTAGTGGGGGGTTGGACGAAAAACTGTTTTTT
NA,TRBJ2-2,TRBV5-1,TRBD2,CASSLEGSGGTRTGELFF,TGCGCCAGCAGCTTGGAGGGTAGCGGGGGGACCCGGACCGGGGAGCTGTTTTTT